One and the same sample provided the 6 T cell receptor beta chains below, sequenced in a study of STAT3 mutations in large granular lymphocyte leukemia. General study results and limits: Every T-LGLL patient had at least one immunodominant TCRbeta clonotype.

Antigens for these TCRs are unknown. Profiled with immunoSEQ multiplex PCR; TCRdb holds only in-frame clones, not every one. The repertoire consists of over 3,500 clones, with around 84% occurring once and the leading ten covering around four fifths. Sequenced sample: peripheral blood mononuclear cells. The receptors shown here come from a middle-aged man with T-cell large granular lymphocyte leukemia. Some clones in this sample may be carry-over from other donors' samples.

The V and J genes are TRBV7-2 and TRBJ1-2; no firm D call. V was shortened by 2 bases and J by 1 base, with 11 bases between the two germline ends. The CDR3 runs 15 residues. Germline lookup yields CDR1 SGHTA and CDR2 FQGNSA. The CDR3: CASSLSTGNNYGYTF. CDR3 bases: TGTGCCAGCAGCTTAAGTACGGGGAATAACTATGGCTACACCTTC.

This chain uses TRBV5-6 with TRBJ1-2; TRBD1 matches 8 bases. The germline V gene has CDR1 SGHDT and CDR2 YYEEEE. The ends lost 0 bases at V and 4 bases at J; junction bases unmatched: 2. This CDR3 is built from 14 residues. CDR3 region: CASSLVTGVYGYTF. CDR3 in DNA: TGTGCCAGCAGCTTGGTGACAGGGGTCTATGGCTACACCTTC.

This clone showed up just once. The chain couples TRBV5-6 to TRBJ1-1; D unresolved. The V end lost 4 bases, the J end lost 6 bases, and 7 bases lay between the germline ends. The CDR3 runs 11 residues. Germline CDR1 SGHDT, CDR2 YYEEEE. CDR3 region: CASSRLSEAFF. The CDR3 nucleotides read TGTGCCAGCAGCCGGCTCTCTGAAGCTTTCTTT.

The CDR3 DNA follows: TGTGCCAGCACCCTTTCCTCCGGGGGTACATCTGAAGCTTTCTTT. Its translation: CASTLSSGGTSEAFF. The chain employs TRBV28 and TRBJ1-1; D is perhaps TRBD1 (5 bases). The CDR3 runs to 15 residues. Trimming took 7 bases from V and 6 from J, leaving 21 bases between them. CDR1 is MDHEN and CDR2 is SYDVKM in the germline V gene.

This sequence joins TRBV4-1 and TRBJ1-6; D gene unclear. The CDR3 is 13 amino acids. In germline, CDR1 is MGHRA, CDR2 YSYEKL. V was cut by 3 bases and J by 7 bases, with 7 bases left in between. CDR3 sequence reads: CASSQTQNSPLHF. The CDR3 DNA follows: TGCGCCAGCAGCCAGACGCAGAATTCACCCCTCCACTTT.

The rearrangement joins TRBV5-4 to TRBJ2-2; D gene unclear. Germline V gives CDR1 SGHNT, CDR2 YYREEE (reference sequence). The V end was cut by 2 bases, the J end by 4 bases, with 6 bases between. This CDR3 spans 13 amino acids. CDR3 in amino acids: CASSLFSTGELFF. The CDR3 nucleotides read TGTGCCAGCAGCTTATTCTCCACCGGGGAGCTGTTTTTT.